This passage covers 26 T cell receptor beta chains from one sample sequenced in a study of T cells in Graves' hyperthyroidism and ophthalmopathy (dated by TCRdb to the late 2010s). Library generation was performed with multiplex PCR. These reads were obtained on an Illumina HiSeq 2000. TCR beta CDR3 regions were amplified from RNA transcripts. The first round of RT-PCR for the TCR CDR3 was performed with the HTBI primer set and the Qiagen OneStep RT-PCR kit. Through fastp at Q25 and MiXCR, TCRdb rebuilt clones from the public reads, retaining in-frame beta chains. Entries that share a CDR3 protein sequence are merged under the most common genes and DNA. This sample gives hundreds of thousands of distinct CDR3 sequences in total; 15% to 20% of them show up just once. Together, the top ten hold less than 55% of the sample. The sample comprised blood. These receptors were obtained from a man in his forties or fifties with Graves' ophthalmopathy.

This clonotype was recorded at least ten times. The gene calls are TRBV20-1 and TRBJ2-7, with D perhaps TRBD1 or TRBD2 (5 bases each). V was cut by 3 bases and J by 5 bases, with 20 bases left in between. CDR3 length: 15 residues. Germline CDR1 and CDR2: DFQATT and SNEGSKA (reference sequence). This CDR3 reads CSASPDGTQYNEQYF. In DNA, the CDR3 is TGCAGTGCTAGTCCTGACGGGACCCAGTACAACGAGCAGTACTTC.

This clonotype was picked up a small number of times. V gene TRBV4-3 combines with J gene TRBJ2-1; tentative D call: TRBD2 (5 bases). This CDR3 contains 15 residues. V shed 4 bases and J shed 1 base, with 11 bases lying between them. CDR1 is LGHNA, CDR2 YSLEER, per germline. The CDR3 reads CASSPTTISYNEQFF. Written as DNA, the CDR3 is TGCGCCAGCAGCCCGACTACCATATCCTACAATGAGCAGTTCTTC.

The sample holds many counts of this clonotype. The V gene is TRBV5-1, the J gene TRBJ2-3; D not certain. The CDR3 contains 15 residues. Germline loops: CDR1 SGHRS, CDR2 YFSETQ. V lost 2 bases and J 1 base, leaving 11 bases between the germline ends. This chain's CDR3 is CASSFQLGRTDTQYF. In DNA, the CDR3 is TGCGCCAGCAGCTTCCAGTTGGGCCGCACAGATACGCAGTATTTT.

This clonotype was counted a few times. V is TRBV20-1 and J is TRBJ1-3, with 7 nucleotides matching TRBD1. Germline V gene lookup returns CDR1 DFQATT and CDR2 SNEGSKA (reference sequence). The CDR3 runs 16 residues. The junction had 8 bases not matched to a gene; V was cut back by 3 bases and J by 0 bases. As DNA, the CDR3 is TGCAGTGCTAGGAACAGGGGAGACTTCTCTGGAAACACCATATATTTT. Encoded protein: CSARNRGDFSGNTIYF.

CDR3 loop: CASRITQGGENSDYGYTF. As DNA, the CDR3 is TGTGCCAGCAGAATTACACAGGGAGGTGAAAATAGCGACTATGGCTACACCTTC. This chain connects TRBV12-3 or TRBV12-4 to TRBJ1-2, with D possibly TRBD1 on 6 matching bases. The CDR3 length is 18 residues. The germline V and J ends were trimmed by 6 bases and 3 bases, with 26 bases remaining between them.

Many counts were recorded for this clonotype. The CDR3 reads CASSSEGYEQYF. The CDR3 DNA reads TGTGCCAGCAGCTCAGAGGGCTACGAGCAGTACTTC. The chain is built from TRBV12-3 or TRBV12-4 and TRBJ2-7; D perhaps matches TRBD2 (5 bases). Trimming left V 6 bases short and J 3 bases short, with 9 bases between. The CDR3 is 12 amino acids.

The chain couples TRBV20-1 to TRBJ1-5, with D tentatively TRBD1 (6 bases). Germline V lookup: CDR1 DFQATT, CDR2 SNEGSKA (reference sequence). The CDR3 totals 16 residues. Deletions cut 6 bases from V and 0 bases from J, with 18 bases between. CDR3 residues: CSASYGQPNSNQPQHF. CDR3 nucleotides: TGCAGTGCCTCTTATGGACAGCCTAATAGCAATCAGCCCCAGCATTTT.

In this sample, this clonotype turned up many times. This sequence joins TRBV2 and TRBJ1-1, with no clear D. This CDR3 contains 13 residues. V was trimmed by 11 bases and J by 0 bases, leaving 13 bases between them. Looked up from germline, CDR1 is SNHLY and CDR2 is FYNNEI. Here the CDR3 DNA reads TGTGCCGTTGAGGGAGCCATGAACACTGAAGCTTTCTTT. Translated: CAVEGAMNTEAFF.

This clonotype was seen a handful of times. CDR3 protein: CAYRKASNQPQHF. DNA for the CDR3: TGTGCCTACCGCAAAGCCTCAAATCAGCCCCAGCATTTT. The rearrangement uses TRBV2 and TRBJ1-5; no firm D call. Trimming removed 11 bases from V and 4 bases from J, with 15 bases in between. Germline V gene lookup returns CDR1 SNHLY and CDR2 FYNNEI. The CDR3 is 13 residues long.

This clonotype appeared many times. This chain links TRBV2 with TRBJ2-7, with 8 nucleotides matching TRBD2. Germline V lookup: CDR1 SNHLY, CDR2 FYNNEI. The CDR3 loop spans 12 amino acids. V dropped 5 bases and J dropped 7; count of bases not matched to a gene: 4. The CDR3, as DNA: TGTGCCAGCAGTCTCGGGAGGGGTGAGCAGTACTTC. Protein: CASSLGRGEQYF.

This chain joins TRBV20-1 and TRBJ1-2, with TRBD1 identical over 7 bases. After removal of 0 bases from V and 4 bases from J, the junction contained 23 bases not matched to a gene. The CDR3 consists of 20 residues. Germline V lookup: CDR1 DFQATT, CDR2 SNEGSKA (reference sequence). The CDR3 spells CSARDNRGWHDDNRGYGYTF. The CDR3 nucleotides are TGCAGTGCTAGAGATAACCGGGGATGGCACGATGACAACAGGGGCTATGGCTACACCTTC.

This sequence joins TRBV5-1 and TRBJ2-5, with D perhaps given as TRBD1 or TRBD2 (5 bases each). CDR1 and CDR2 from the germline V gene are SGHRS and YFSETQ. The CDR3 has 15 residues. V was trimmed by 0 bases and J by 1 base, leaving 10 bases between them. The chain's CDR3 is CASSLATGRQETQYF. Written as DNA, the CDR3 is TGCGCCAGCAGCTTGGCCACGGGACGCCAAGAGACCCAGTACTTC. Combining the CDR3 with reference TRBV5-1 and TRBJ2-5 gives the whole variable domain KAGVTQTPRYLIKTRGQQVTLSCSPISGHRSVSWYQQTPGQGLQFLFEYFSETQRNKGNFPGRFSGRQFSNSRSEMNVSTLELGDSALYLCASSLATGRQETQYFGPGTRLLVL.

In DNA form, the CDR3 reads TGCAGCGTTGGGTTCACGGCAGAGACCACCTACGAGCAGTACTTC. It encodes CSVGFTAETTYEQYF. This rearrangement joins TRBV29-1 to TRBJ2-7; D remains ambiguous. V was trimmed by 4 bases and J by 2 bases, leaving 18 bases between them. CDR1 is SQVTM, CDR2 ANQGSEA, per germline. The CDR3 is made up of 15 amino acids.

This clonotype was detected only a few times. The chain joins TRBV5-1 to TRBJ2-1; 10 nucleotides align to TRBD2. Germline CDR1 reads SGHRS; CDR2 reads YFSETQ. CDR3 length: 15 residues. Trimming removed 4 bases from V and 5 bases from J; junction bases left unmatched: 6. The CDR3 DNA sequence: TGCGCCAGCAGCCGGGGACTAGCGCTCGACAATGAGCAGTTCTTC. It encodes CASSRGLALDNEQFF.

This clonotype has only a few counts. The J gene is TRBJ1-1, the V gene TRBV15, with D maybe TRBD1 (5 bases). Germline V gene data show CDR1 as LNHNV and CDR2 as YYDKDF (reference sequence). V lost 0 bases, J lost 5 bases, and 16 bases lay in between. This CDR3 region has 16 residues. CDR3 amino acids: CATSRDPGQGWTEAFF. The DNA of the CDR3 is TGTGCCACCAGCAGAGATCCCGGCCAGGGATGGACTGAAGCTTTCTTT.

Many counts were recorded for this clonotype. This chain joins TRBV12-3 or TRBV12-4 and TRBJ2-2, with D uncertain. V lost 6 bases to trimming and J lost 3 bases, with 5 bases between them. The CDR3 totals 12 residues. The CDR3 loop reads CASSADTGELFF. The CDR3 coding sequence is TGTGCCAGCAGCGCGGACACCGGGGAGCTGTTTTTT.

The gene calls are TRBV7-2 and TRBJ2-7, with D perhaps TRBD1 or TRBD2 (5 bases each). CDR1 and CDR2 from the germline V gene are SGHTA and FQGNSA. Trimming shortened V by 1 base and J by 7 bases, and 11 bases separated the two germline ends. CDR3 length equals 13 residues. CDR3 in DNA: TGTGCCAGCAGCTTAGAGAGGGGCCGGGAGCAGTACTTC. It specifies CASSLERGREQYF.

This clonotype came up once. J is TRBJ2-3 and V is TRBV12-3 or TRBV12-4; weak D call: TRBD2 (6 bases). The CDR3 contains 14 residues. Deletions cut 8 bases from V and 1 base from J, with 13 bases between. In DNA form, the CDR3 reads TGTGCCAGCCAGCGAGCGGGCGGCACAGATACGCAGTATTTT. This encodes CASQRAGGTDTQYF.

In this sample, this clonotype turned up a few times. V and J are TRBV6-2 or TRBV6-3 and TRBJ2-2, with TRBD2 as a possible D gene (5 bases). Germline CDR1 reads MNHEY; CDR2 reads SVGEGT. The V gene lost 5 bases and the J gene lost 6 bases, with 22 bases spanning the gap. The CDR3 runs 17 residues. CDR3 protein: CASSTRRSSRTPGELFF. The CDR3 coding sequence is TGTGCCAGCAGTACGAGGAGGTCTTCCCGAACACCCGGGGAGCTGTTTTTT.

This clonotype was recorded only once. V usage is TRBV12-3 or TRBV12-4 and J usage is TRBJ2-5; D may be TRBD2 (5 bases). The CDR3 contains 14 residues. Deletions cut 4 bases from V and 6 bases from J, with 15 bases between. The chain's CDR3 is CASSSAGLGKTQYF. The CDR3 nucleotides are TGTGCCAGCAGTTCGGCTGGTCTCGGGAAGACCCAGTACTTC.

This clonotype was counted between two and nine times. CDR3 nucleotides: TGTGCCAGCAGCCTGGGACAGGGGGAGAACCAAGAGACCCAGTACTTC. This encodes CASSLGQGENQETQYF. This sequence joins TRBV7-9 and TRBJ2-5; 11 bases align to TRBD1. The CDR3 contains 16 residues. Germline V gene lookup returns CDR1 SEHNR and CDR2 FQNEAQ (reference sequence). Trimming at V came to 5 bases and at J to 0 bases, leaving 5 bases not matched to a gene.

This clonotype was counted only a few times. The CDR3 here is CASSWDSNQPQHF. The CDR3 bases are TGTGCCAGCAGTTGGGATAGCAATCAGCCCCAGCATTTT. The V and J genes are TRBV2 and TRBJ1-5; no definite D call. V was cut by 5 bases and J by 0 bases, with 5 bases left in between. CDR3 length: 13 amino acids. Germline CDR1 is SNHLY and CDR2 is FYNNEI.

The chain combines TRBV19 with TRBJ2-2; unclear D gene. The CDR3 has 13 residues. V lost 11 bases to trimming and J lost 4 bases, with 14 bases between them. Germline V gene data show CDR1 as LNHDA and CDR2 as SQIVND (reference sequence). In DNA form, the CDR3 reads TGTGCCTCCCTGGCTAGGAGCACCGGGGAGCTGTTTTTT. Translated: CASLARSTGELFF.

Only a few counts were recorded for this clonotype. The V gene is TRBV6-1, the J gene TRBJ2-4; D call uncertain. Germline CDR1 and CDR2: MNHNS and SASEGT. The CDR3 spans 18 residues. V was pared by 5 bases and J by 2 bases, with 22 bases between. The CDR3 nucleotides read TGTGCCAGCAGTTACGCTTCACCCACGTCACGGCCCAAAAACATTCAGTACTTC. Translated, it gives CASSYASPTSRPKNIQYF.

As to this clonotype: A much more abundant neighbour one base away suggests this may be a read error. Here the CDR3 reads CAWSVGGADNEQFF. In DNA, the CDR3 is TGTGCCTGGAGTGTCGGGGGGGCCGACAATGAGCAGTTCTTC. The V and J genes are TRBV30 and TRBJ2-1; 8 bases match TRBD2. The germline V gene has CDR1 GTSNPN and CDR2 SVGIG (reference sequence). The CDR3 is 14 residues long. V trimming: 0 bases; J trimming: 5 bases; junction bases outside the gene matches: 3. Variable domain in full (rest from reference TRBV30 and TRBJ2-1): SQTIHQWPATLVQPVGSPLSLECTVEGTSNPNLYWYRQAAGRGLQLLFYSVGIGQISSEVPQNLSASRPQDRQFILSSKKLLLSDSGFYLCAWSVGGADNEQFFGPGTRLTVL.

The rearrangement uses TRBV14 and TRBJ2-3; 11 nucleotides line up with TRBD2. CDR3 length equals 16 residues. Losses at the gene ends were 3 bases for V and 1 base for J; bases not matched to a gene: 3. Per the germline V gene, CDR1 is SGHDN and CDR2 is FVKESK. The CDR3 nucleotides are TGTGCCAGCAGCCACCTACTAGCGGGAGGCACAGATACGCAGTATTTT. Translating it yields CASSHLLAGGTDTQYF.